This passage covers 4 T cell receptor beta chains from one sample sequenced in a study of T cell changes during pregnancy in multiple sclerosis. Clones were sequenced by immunoSEQ multiplex PCR, and TCRdb holds only the in-frame ones, with some missing. The sample includes 50,000 to 70,000 clones, 91% of them seen just once. The material was CD8+ T cells from peripheral blood mononuclear cells, obtained before pregnancy. These receptors all stem from a female donor with multiple sclerosis, enrolled in a pregnancy study.

The V call is TRBV9, the J call TRBJ2-1; TRBD2 matches 7 bases. The CDR3 totals 18 residues. The trim removed 1 base at V and 6 bases at J, leaving 16 bases unmatched. The V gene's germline CDR1 is SGDLS and CDR2 YYNGEE. The CDR3 sequence is CASSVHRSWGGRGNEQFF. The CDR3 DNA follows: TGTGCCAGCAGCGTACATAGGTCGTGGGGGGGGAGAGGCAATGAGCAGTTCTTC.

The chain carries TRBV28 and TRBJ1-2, with 12 bases matching TRBD1. Per the germline V gene, CDR1 is MDHEN and CDR2 is SYDVKM. The CDR3 totals 16 residues. The ends lost 5 bases at V and 5 bases at J; junction bases unmatched: 9. The DNA of the CDR3 is TGTGCCAGCAGTATACCCCGGGACAGGGGGCTTTATGGCTACACCTTC. It encodes CASSIPRDRGLYGYTF.

This chain joins TRBV4-1 and TRBJ1-4; the D is unclear. This CDR3 contains 15 residues. CDR1 and CDR2 from the germline V gene are MGHRA and YSYEKL. Trimming removed 3 bases from V and 3 bases from J, with 11 bases in between. CDR3 bases: TGCGCCAGCAGCCACTCCGCCAGGTCTAATGAAAAACTGTTTTTT. Encoded protein: CASSHSARSNEKLFF.

This clone occurred a few times. CDR3 in amino acids: CASNTGTDYGYTF. DNA for the CDR3: TGTGCCAGCAACACCGGGACAGACTATGGCTACACCTTC. The rearrangement links TRBV16 to TRBJ1-2; 7 positions match TRBD1. The ends lost 7 bases at V and 3 bases at J; junction bases unmatched: 5. The germline V gene has CDR1 KGHSY and CDR2 FQNENV. The CDR3 sequence is 13 residues long.